This T cell receptor (beta chain) was recovered during a study of T cells in Graves' hyperthyroidism and ophthalmopathy. TCR beta CDR3 sequences were amplified from RNA transcripts. RT-PCR in the first round (using the HTBI primer set) targeted the TCR CDR3. MiXCR was run by TCRdb on the multiplex PCR reads, yielding one entry per CDR3 protein. The sample lists roughly 240,000 distinct CDR3 sequences, roughly 22% occurring once. In its sample, this clonotype was seen once. CDR1 and CDR2 (germline): SGHTA, FQGNSA. V shed 2 bases and J shed 0 bases, with 10 bases lying between them. The CDR3 sequence is 15 residues long. Ophthalmopathy cases scored 3 or more on the Clinical Activity Score and 4 or more on NOSPECS grade, with duration below 3 months. Not enrolled were patients with uncontrolled infection, other autoimmune disease, pregnancy or lactation. The PBMCs were sourced from fresh peripheral blood (about 10 ml).

The chain carries TRBV7-2 and TRBJ2-5; D is possibly TRBD1 (6 bases). The receptor's source is a woman aged 40 to 55 with Graves' ophthalmopathy. The sequencing input was blood. The CDR3 DNA reads TGTGCCAGCAGCTTATCCGGACAGCACCAAGAGACCCAGTACTTC. This codes for CASSLSGQHQETQYF.